Given below is one TCR beta chain in context. This clonotype was counted a few times. No cognate antigen has been identified for it. One base away there is no much larger clone; base qualities are not given. The sample is drawn from a study of blood T cells in healthy people across ages (dated by TCRdb to between 2014 and 2016). Regarding the research as a whole: Template switching captured roughly one uniquely barcoded TCR beta cDNA molecule per two T cells in model experiments. Using deep sequencing normalized with unique cDNA molecular identifiers, the study measured how TCR beta repertoire diversity changes with age. Four age groups were formed from the donors: young (average approximately 17 years), middle-aged (around 41), aged (about 62) and long-lived (about 75). To avoid experimental bias, donors of different ages were randomly spread across the sequencing lanes. Using the same blood draw, the study looked at two additional independent replicas of 1 million unique cDNA reads for two donors, one aged 18 to 30 and the other aged 80 or older.

Here is what the overall study found, with its caveats: As age increased, observed TCR beta diversity per million T cells dropped in a roughly linear way, and a significant reduction was already evident by age 40. Total diversity estimates from one million sequenced T cells were considered lower bounds and underestimates. Because profiling used bulk unsorted PBMCs, naive and antigen-experienced compartments could not be compared conclusively. The CMV infection status of donors was not known, potentially confounding age-related changes in expanded clonotypes. There was a strong correlation between observed TCR beta diversity and the percentage of naive T cells measured by flow cytometry. The long-lived group showed more naive CD4+ T cells, fewer expanded clones and increased TCR diversity than the aged group, suggesting age selection.

The donors were under 40 Caucasian individuals from Russia, aged 6 to 90 years, who were systemically healthy. Around 10 milliliters of peripheral blood were drawn from each donor into EDTA-treated Vacutainer tubes. Ficoll-Paque density-gradient centrifugation was used to isolate PBMCs, with at least 7 million per sample. Trizol reagent was used to extract total RNA from PBMCs, with at least 5.5 micrograms per sample. The percentages of naive CD45RAhigh/CD27high T cells were determined by flow cytometry on a PBMC aliquot from every donor. V ends up 8 bases short and J 0 bases short, with an unmatched junction base count of 4. Its CDR3 holds 13 amino acids, cysteine through phenylalanine. The retained sequence is limited to the CDR3, 39 bases, with the frame set at the first base. According to the germline V gene, CDR1 reads MNHEY and CDR2 reads SVGEGT. The library was produced with 5' RACE. TCRdb records Illumina HiSeq 2500 as the sequencer. A second about 7 to 12 cycle PCR used a sample-barcoded 5' primer and a J-beta primer mix. A template-switch 5' adaptor carrying 12 random nucleotides introduced a unique molecular identifier onto each TCR beta cDNA molecule. At least 3 million CDR3-containing paired-end reads were obtained from each sample. First-strand cDNA was synthesized from all RNA with the Mint cDNA synthesis kit, primed by a TRBC-specific oligonucleotide. Following uracil-DNA glycosylase treatment, all cDNA underwent a first 18-cycle PCR with the universal primers M1SS and BC2_uni_R. For the original study's pipeline: Normalization of each sample was performed by random selection of 1 million high-quality reads, each carrying a distinct molecular identifier. Reads sharing molecular identifiers were discarded rather than binned into consensus sequences. MiTCR, set to a Q25 quality threshold and the strictest error-elimination algorithm, was used for CDR3 identification, clonotype clustering and error correction. A nonparametric unseen species model using Euler transformation provided a lower-bound estimate of total TCR beta diversity. TCRdb reprocessing: public reads trimmed at Q25 with fastp, clones called with MiXCR, in-frame beta chains kept. Each entry merges the rows of one CDR3 protein and shows their most common DNA and genes. What appears here as the V and J calls and clone size reflects TCRdb's work, not the paper's. In this sample the table shows around 800,000 distinct CDR3 sequences, 40% to 50% of which occur a single time. The ten largest clones capture approximately 19% of the sample.

The origin of this receptor is a man aged 55 to 70 in good health. The V gene is TRBV6-2 or TRBV6-3 and the J gene is TRBJ2-7; 7 central nucleotides agree with TRBD1. The sequenced sample was blood. This receptor carries the CDR3 CASLGTASYEQYF. The DNA is TGTGCCAGCCTTGGGACAGCCTCCTACGAGCAGTACTTC.